The 31 T cell receptor beta chains below all came from one sample that was sequenced in a study of molecular identifiers for immune sequencing clone quantification. TCRdb re-called the PCR reads through MiXCR, storing one row per CDR3 protein. The sample holds about 640,000 distinct CDR3 sequences, just under 20% seen once. The material sequenced was naive CD8+ T cells from blood, with Jurkat cell RNA spiked in. Regarding subset: FACS-sorted CD8+CD4-CCR7+CD45RA+ naive T cells. The receptors here all came from a human donor in good health. Some libraries in this study had Jurkat cell RNA spiked in.

A few counts support this clonotype. The chain carries TRBV6-5 and TRBJ2-1, with TRBD2 matching 9 bases. Germline lookup yields CDR1 MNHEY and CDR2 SVGAGI. Germline trimming cut 4 bases from V and 7 bases from J; bases unmatched to any gene: 2. The CDR3 has 13 residues. The CDR3 sequence: CASSWTSENEQFF. The CDR3 DNA is TGTGCCAGCAGTTGGACTAGCGAGAATGAGCAGTTCTTC.

This clonotype was detected many times. The chain recombines TRBV4-3 with TRBJ1-1; TRBD1 is a possible D gene (5 bases). Trimming took off 4 bases at V and 7 bases at J, with 16 bases between the two ends. This CDR3 has 14 amino acids. CDR1 is LGHNA and CDR2 is YSLEER in the germline V gene. CDR3 loop: CASSPVLDTNEAFF. DNA for the CDR3: TGCGCCAGCAGCCCCGTATTGGACACGAATGAAGCTTTCTTT.

The rearrangement uses TRBV2 and TRBJ2-2; TRBD2 matches 10 bases. The CDR3 extends over 16 amino acids. J gave up 1 base and V 6 bases, and 5 bases lay outside the gene matches. Per the germline V gene, CDR1 is SNHLY and CDR2 is FYNNEI. The CDR3 is CASRDRLAGNTGELFF. The CDR3, as DNA: TGTGCCAGCAGGGACAGACTAGCGGGGAACACCGGGGAGCTGTTTTTT.

The sample holds many counts of this clonotype. The J gene is TRBJ1-2, the V gene TRBV12-3 or TRBV12-4; 7 bases map to TRBD1. The CDR3 runs 15 residues. V lost 3 bases and J lost 5; bases outside the gene matches: 9. The CDR3: CASSFRPGTEYGYTF. CDR3 nucleotides: TGTGCCAGCAGTTTCCGTCCCGGGACAGAATATGGCTACACCTTC.

This clonotype occurred many times. V usage is TRBV7-9 and J usage is TRBJ2-3; tentative D call: TRBD2 (6 bases). This CDR3 spans 12 amino acids. Per the germline V gene, CDR1 is SEHNR and CDR2 is FQNEAQ (reference sequence). V lost 7 bases, J lost 4 bases, and 9 bases lay in between. The CDR3 DNA reads TGTGCCAGCACCACTAGCCCAGATACGCAGTATTTT. Amino acids: CASTTSPDTQYF.

In this sample, this clonotype turned up many times. This chain connects TRBV19 to TRBJ2-2; D is ambiguous. V was shortened by 1 base and J by 8 bases, with 8 bases between the two germline ends. The CDR3 is 13 residues long. The germline gives CDR1 LNHDA, CDR2 SQIVND (reference sequence). Here the CDR3 reads CASSIVSPGELFF. CDR3 sequence (DNA): TGTGCCAGTAGTATAGTTTCACCTGGGGAGCTGTTTTTT.

This chain links TRBV23-1 with TRBJ2-1; no definite D call. TRBV23-1 belongs to the ORF category, with a function that is uncertain. This CDR3 spans 15 amino acids. Trimming removed 3 bases at V and 4 bases at J, with 13 bases between. CDR3 sequence (DNA): TGCGCCAGCAGTCACATCCGGCCGGGTTACAATGAGCAGTTCTTC. Translating it yields CASSHIRPGYNEQFF.

The V gene is TRBV5-6, the J gene TRBJ2-5; 12 positions agree with TRBD1. The V gene end was trimmed by 4 bases and the J gene end by 5 bases; junction bases not matched to a gene: 15. The CDR3 has 18 amino acids. Per the germline V gene, CDR1 is SGHDT and CDR2 is YYEEEE. CDR3 in DNA: TGTGCCAGCAGCCGCTCCTCTCCGGGACAGGGGGCGGGGGAGACCCAGTACTTC. It is translated as CASSRSSPGQGAGETQYF.

This clonotype was seen ten or more times. The chain joins TRBV6-5 to TRBJ2-6; D perhaps matches TRBD1 (6 bases). Between the trimmed V and J ends, which lost 4 bases and 0 bases, there was a span of 13 bases. Germline assignment: CDR1 MNHEY and CDR2 SVGAGI. This CDR3 is 17 amino acids long. CDR3 protein: CASSSGAISSGANVLTF. CDR3 sequence (DNA): TGTGCCAGCAGTTCAGGGGCTATAAGCTCTGGGGCCAACGTCCTGACTTTC.

The rearrangement joins TRBV5-4 to TRBJ1-2; 9 bases align to TRBD1. This CDR3 has 15 amino acids. Germline V gives CDR1 SGHNT, CDR2 YYREEE (reference sequence). J was trimmed by 7 bases and V by 3 bases; bases with no gene match: 10. CDR3 DNA sequence: TGTGCCAGCAGCTCGCCGGGACAGGGATGGTCTGGCTACACCTTC. Protein: CASSSPGQGWSGYTF.

The sample holds many counts of this clonotype. This chain connects TRBV9 to TRBJ2-7; possible D gene TRBD2, 5 bases. Trimming removed 0 bases from V and 1 base from J, with 11 bases in between. Looked up from germline, CDR1 is SGDLS and CDR2 is YYNGEE. This CDR3 comprises 15 residues. The CDR3 sequence is CASSVGAGSSYEQYF. The CDR3 nucleotides read TGTGCCAGCAGCGTAGGTGCGGGCTCATCCTACGAGCAGTACTTC.

Ten or more counts support this clonotype. This sequence joins TRBV5-4 and TRBJ2-2, with D perhaps matching TRBD2 (6 bases). Germline V gene sequence: CDR1 SGHNT, CDR2 YYREEE (reference sequence). The V gene lost 2 bases and the J gene lost 1 base, with 9 bases spanning the gap. The CDR3 contains 15 residues. CDR3 sequence: CASSLTSLNTGELFF. Here the CDR3 DNA reads TGTGCCAGCAGCTTAACTAGCTTGAACACCGGGGAGCTGTTTTTT.

Ten or more counts support this clonotype. V usage is TRBV2 and J usage is TRBJ2-2; TRBD1 might be the D (5 bases). This CDR3 has 12 amino acids. Germline-derived CDR1 and CDR2 are SNHLY and FYNNEI. The V end was cut by 6 bases, the J end by 7 bases, with 9 bases between. CDR3 sequence (DNA): TGTGCCAGCAGGACAGTGGGCGGGGAGCTGTTTTTT. It translates to CASRTVGGELFF.

A word on this clonotype: A read error is possible here, since a much larger clone lies one base away. This chain joins TRBV5-6 and TRBJ2-3, with D possibly TRBD1 on 5 matching bases. CDR3 length: 13 amino acids. Trimming cost V 7 bases and J 6 bases, with 15 bases left between them. Germline CDR1 is SGHDT and CDR2 is YYEEEE. The DNA of the CDR3 is TGTGCCAGCGGACCCAGGGTCTTGGATACGCAGTATTTT. This gives the protein CASGPRVLDTQYF.

This clonotype was observed a handful of times. J is TRBJ1-1 and V is TRBV12-3 or TRBV12-4; no firm D call. The CDR3 is made up of 15 amino acids. Trimming left V 3 bases short and J 1 base short, with 12 bases between. As DNA, the CDR3 is TGTGCCAGCAGTTTTGCGGGCAAGGCGAACACTGAAGCTTTCTTT. The encoded protein is CASSFAGKANTEAFF.

Ten or more counts support this clonotype. This chain connects TRBV28 to TRBJ1-1; D is possibly TRBD1 (6 bases). V shed 6 bases and J shed 6 bases, with 23 bases lying between them. The germline gives CDR1 MDHEN, CDR2 SYDVKM. There are 16 residues in the CDR3. The CDR3 sequence is CASRTGGGRGIPEAFF. DNA of the CDR3: TGTGCCAGCAGGACGGGGGGGGGCAGGGGTATCCCTGAAGCTTTCTTT.

This clonotype was seen ten or more times. The chain links TRBV20-1 to TRBJ2-6; 10 nucleotides agree with TRBD1. The length of the CDR3 is 15 residues. With 3 bases clipped from V and 2 bases from J, the junction kept 1 base outside the gene matches. Germline V lookup: CDR1 DFQATT, CDR2 SNEGSKA (reference sequence). The CDR3 loop is CSASDRGPGANVLTF. In DNA, the CDR3 is TGCAGTGCTAGCGACAGGGGGCCTGGGGCCAACGTCCTGACTTTC.

In the case of this clonotype: A clone one base away is much larger, so this may be a read error. The chain couples TRBV7-9 to TRBJ1-4, with a tentative D call TRBD1 (5 bases). CDR1 and CDR2 from the germline V gene are SEHNR and FQNEAQ (reference sequence). V lost 5 bases to trimming and J lost 5 bases, with 15 bases between them. This CDR3 is built from 15 residues. In DNA, the CDR3 is TGTGCCAGCAGCCTCCCCGGGGCGAACAATGAAAAACTGTTTTTT. This translates into CASSLPGANNEKLFF.

Ten or more counts support this clonotype. The V call is TRBV11-2, the J call TRBJ1-1; 7 positions match TRBD1. The germline gives CDR1 SGHAT, CDR2 FQNNGV. CDR3 size: 14 residues. J lost 2 bases, V lost 5 bases, and 5 bases had no gene match. The CDR3, as DNA: TGTGCCAGCAGCCCGAGACAGGGCAACACTGAAGCTTTCTTT. Residues: CASSPRQGNTEAFF.

This clonotype was detected ten times or more. The J gene is TRBJ2-5, the V gene TRBV10-3, with 7 bases that match TRBD1. This CDR3 comprises 12 residues. Germline trimming cut 10 bases from V and 3 bases from J; bases unmatched to any gene: 5. The germline V gene encodes CDR1 ENHRY and CDR2 SYGVKD. The CDR3 loop reads CATRQGEETQYF. For the CDR3, the DNA is TGTGCCACCAGACAGGGAGAAGAGACCCAGTACTTC.

This clonotype was detected a few times. The chain joins TRBV5-4 to TRBJ2-3, with no clear D. The germline CDR1 and CDR2 sequences are SGHNT and YYREEE (reference sequence). Trimming removed 3 bases from V and 4 bases from J, with 12 bases in between. The CDR3 is 14 residues long. In nucleotides, the CDR3 is TGTGCCAGCAGCTGGTACTACAGTTCAGATACGCAGTATTTT. Protein product: CASSWYYSSDTQYF. Full variable domain (remainder filled in from reference TRBV5-4 and TRBJ2-3): ETGVTQSPTHLIKTRGQQVTLRCSSQSGHNTVSWYQQALGQGPQFIFQYYREEENGRGNFPPRFSGLQFPNYSSELNVNALELDDSALYLCASSWYYSSDTQYFGPGTRLTVL.

Details on this clonotype: This may come from a read error, since a much larger clone is one base off. As the CDR3 is not closed by the conserved phenylalanine or tryptophan, this likely results from a read error. Here the CDR3 reads CAIRPSGGGEGTEAFL. Here the CDR3 DNA reads TGTGCCATCAGACCCAGCGGGGGGGGCGAGGGAACTGAAGCTTTCCTT. The V gene is TRBV10-3, the J gene TRBJ1-1; maybe TRBD1 (6 bases). Trimming took off 6 bases at V and 5 bases at J, with 22 bases between the two ends. CDR3 length: 16 residues. Germline CDR1 ENHRY, CDR2 SYGVKD.

This clonotype was recorded many times. The chain links TRBV27 to TRBJ2-3; D possibly corresponds to TRBD2 (6 bases). Germline-derived CDR1 and CDR2 are MNHEY and SMNVEV (reference sequence). Trimming cost V 0 bases and J 4 bases, with 23 bases left between them. The CDR3 loop spans 19 amino acids. CDR3 nucleotides: TGTGCCAGCAGTTTATCAGGACTCGACGCGGCGGGATTTGCAGATACGCAGTATTTT. Translation gives CASSLSGLDAAGFADTQYF.

The V call is TRBV28, the J call TRBJ1-3, with D uncertain. This CDR3 comprises 14 residues. The V gene lost 3 bases and the J gene lost 0 bases, with 6 bases spanning the gap. Germline CDR1 reads MDHEN; CDR2 reads SYDVKM. The CDR3 nucleotides are TGTGCCAGCAGTTTTCTCATCTCTGGAAACACCATATATTTT. Encoded protein: CASSFLISGNTIYF.

This clonotype was counted many times. V and J are TRBV28 and TRBJ1-5; D uncertain. The V gene lost 3 bases and the J gene lost 3 bases, with 15 bases spanning the gap. This CDR3 is 16 amino acids long. CDR1 and CDR2 from the germline V gene are MDHEN and SYDVKM. This CDR3 is CASSFRAENPNQPQHF. CDR3 nucleotides: TGTGCCAGCAGTTTCCGGGCAGAGAACCCCAATCAGCCCCAGCATTTT.

Of note for this clonotype: A much bigger clone sits one base away, suggesting this may be a read error. The rearrangement joins TRBV5-3 to TRBJ1-1; 12 bases agree with TRBD1. TRBV5-3 is an ORF, with its function uncertain. CDR3 length: 15 amino acids. The CDR3 sequence: CASSSLGQGATEAFF. CDR3 sequence (DNA): TGTGCCAGCAGCTCTCTGGGACAGGGGGCTACTGAAGCTTTCTTT.

This clonotype showed up many times. The V gene is TRBV20-1, the J gene TRBJ2-5; no clear D. Germline V lookup: CDR1 DFQATT, CDR2 SNEGSKA (reference sequence). Trimming took off 3 bases at V and 3 bases at J, with 17 bases between the two ends. CDR3 size: 15 residues. For the CDR3, the DNA is TGCAGTGCTAGCCCTCAACAACCTGACAAAGAGACCCAGTACTTC. Its translation: CSASPQQPDKETQYF.

Many counts were recorded for this clonotype. The chain carries TRBV29-1 and TRBJ1-3; D not certain. The CDR3 has 14 residues. The V end was cut by 3 bases, the J end by 0 bases, with 9 bases between. Germline-derived CDR1 and CDR2 are SQVTM and ANQGSEA. CDR3 nucleotide sequence: TGCAGCGTTGATCGGAGCGGCTCTGGAAACACCATATATTTT. As protein: CSVDRSGSGNTIYF.

The chain employs TRBV6-2 or TRBV6-3 and TRBJ2-5, with a tentative D call TRBD2 (5 bases). The V and J ends lost 0 bases and 3 bases respectively, with 14 bases between them. CDR1 MNHEY and CDR2 SVGEGT come from the germline V gene. The CDR3 length is 16 residues. CDR3 sequence: CASSYSTTSIKETQYF. For the CDR3, the DNA is TGTGCCAGCAGTTACTCGACCACTAGTATCAAAGAGACCCAGTACTTC.

This clonotype was found many times. This chain connects TRBV9 to TRBJ2-7; D might be TRBD1 (6 bases). The V gene's germline CDR1 is SGDLS and CDR2 YYNGEE. The CDR3 consists of 14 residues. The V and J ends lost 0 bases and 7 bases respectively, with 14 bases between them. CDR3 amino acids: CASSVGMGASEQYF. The CDR3 DNA follows: TGTGCCAGCAGCGTAGGCATGGGGGCGAGTGAGCAGTACTTC. The full variable domain, its missing parts supplied by reference TRBV9 and TRBJ2-7, is DSGVTQTPKHLITATGQRVTLRCSPRSGDLSVYWYQQSLDQGLQFLIQYYNGEERAKGNILERFSAQQFPDLHSELNLSSLELGDSALYFCASSVGMGASEQYFGPGTRLTVT.

On this clonotype: A much more abundant neighbour one base away suggests this may be a read error. This chain links TRBV7-9 with TRBJ2-1; 14 bases are shared with TRBD2. Unmatched junction bases numbered 2, after V lost 1 base and J lost 9 bases. The CDR3 runs 15 residues. Germline values: CDR1 SEHNR, CDR2 FQNEAQ (reference sequence). The CDR3 here is CASSLVGTSGGEQFF. DNA of the CDR3: TGTGCCAGCAGCTTAGTTGGGACTAGCGGGGGTGAGCAGTTCTTC.